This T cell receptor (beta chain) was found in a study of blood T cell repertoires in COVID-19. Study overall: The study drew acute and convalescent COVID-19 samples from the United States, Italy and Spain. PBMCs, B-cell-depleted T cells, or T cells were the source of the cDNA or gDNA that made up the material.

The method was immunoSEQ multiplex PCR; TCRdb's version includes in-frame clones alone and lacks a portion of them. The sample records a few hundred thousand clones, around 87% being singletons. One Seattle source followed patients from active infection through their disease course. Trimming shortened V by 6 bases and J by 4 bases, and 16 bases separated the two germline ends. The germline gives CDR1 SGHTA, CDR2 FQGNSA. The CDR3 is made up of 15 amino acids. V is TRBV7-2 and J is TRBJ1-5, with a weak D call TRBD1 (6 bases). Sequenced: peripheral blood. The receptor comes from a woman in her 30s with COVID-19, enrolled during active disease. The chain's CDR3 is CASRQDSLRNQPQHF. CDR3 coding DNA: TGTGCCAGCAGACAGGACAGCCTCAGGAATCAGCCCCAGCATTTT.